This entry lists 4 T cell receptor beta chains sequenced from one sample in a study of Ad26.COV2.S vaccination and SARS-CoV-2 variants. Measured with immunoSEQ multiplex PCR; TCRdb has only the in-frame clones, and not every one. The table has about 320,000 clones, around 84% seen once. Treatment reported: around 19 received Ad26.COV2.S at low or high dose, single or two shots; roughly five received placebo; per-sample allocation not given. Sampling was done on day 63 after the first vaccine or placebo injection. The sequences come from peripheral blood, collected in a trial of Ad26.COV2.S vaccine versus placebo. The receptor source for this set is a person between 18 and 65 years old who received the Ad26.COV2.S COVID-19 vaccine or a placebo.

The J gene is TRBJ1-1, the V gene TRBV3-1 (or the pseudogene TRBV3-2); a weak D match, TRBD1 (5 bases). Trimming stripped 6 bases from V and 8 bases from J, with 16 bases between. CDR3 length: 13 amino acids. Per the germline V gene, CDR1 is LGHDT and CDR2 is YNNKEL (reference sequence). CDR3 nucleotides: TGTGCCAGCAGGCCCGGGGCGTCGAGGGAAGCTTTCTTT. Residues: CASRPGASREAFF.

This chain uses TRBV5-1 with TRBJ1-5; D uncertain. This CDR3 has 15 amino acids. Germline loops: CDR1 SGHRS, CDR2 YFSETQ. V lost 0 bases to trimming and J lost 5 bases, with 12 bases between them. In nucleotides, the CDR3 is TGCGCCAGCAGCTTGGAGTCTCCAGGCGATCAGCCCCAGCATTTT. The encoded protein is CASSLESPGDQPQHF.

CDR3 amino acids: CASSAHGASRGYTF. In nucleotides, the CDR3 is TGTGCCAGCAGTGCTCATGGGGCCAGCCGTGGCTACACCTTC. This chain links TRBV25-1 with TRBJ1-2; tentatively, D is TRBD1 (5 bases). Trimming took off 4 bases at V and 7 bases at J, with 16 bases between the two ends. Germline values: CDR1 MGHDK, CDR2 SYGVNS. This CDR3 region has 14 residues.

This clone appeared a few times. CDR3 sequence reads: CASSTGLAGGEQYF. In nucleotides, the CDR3 is TGTGCCAGTAGTACGGGACTAGCTGGAGGGGAGCAGTACTTC. The rearrangement links TRBV19 to TRBJ2-7, with TRBD2 matching over 9 bases. There are 14 residues in the CDR3. V shed 4 bases and J 7 bases; nucleotides not matched to a gene: 8. Looked up from germline, CDR1 is LNHDA and CDR2 is SQIVND (reference sequence).